These 10 T cell receptor beta chains came from one sample sequenced in a study of identical twins. Each CDR3 protein gets one entry after TCRdb re-called the 5' RACE reads with MiXCR. This table has approximately 890,000 distinct CDR3 sequences, 10% to 15% appearing once. In addition, the sample was reused for a study of yellow fever vaccine responses in identical twins.

Sequenced: PBMCs. The receptors derive from a woman between 18 and 29 years old in good health.

Comment on this clonotype: A single base separates this from a much larger clone, so it may be a read error. The chain combines TRBV11-1 with TRBJ1-1; 8 positions agree with TRBD1. Per germline, CDR1 SGHAT and CDR2 FQDESV (reference sequence). This CDR3 spans 14 amino acids. J was trimmed by 1 base and V by 5 bases; bases with no gene match: 3. CDR3 loop: CASSGGQENTEAFF. CDR3 nucleotide sequence: TGTGCCAGCAGCGGGGGACAGGAGAACACTGAAGCTTTCTTT.

This clonotype was seen more than once but under ten times. The chain links TRBV5-1 to TRBJ1-4; 7 bases are shared with TRBD1. CDR1 and CDR2 (germline): SGHRS, YFSETQ. This CDR3 is built from 17 residues. V dropped 4 bases and J dropped 6; count of bases not matched to a gene: 15. In nucleotides, the CDR3 is TGCGCCAGCAGCGACCCACAGGGGCGCGACTTCCATGAAAAACTGTTTTTT. It yields the protein CASSDPQGRDFHEKLFF.

There are many counts of this clonotype. J is TRBJ1-2 and V is TRBV12-3 or TRBV12-4; no reliable D call. The CDR3 has 15 amino acids. The ends were cut back, 6 bases at V and 0 bases at J, with 14 bases in the middle. The CDR3 loop reads CASRAKGEANYGYTF. CDR3 bases: TGTGCCAGCAGAGCGAAGGGAGAAGCTAACTATGGCTACACCTTC.

This clonotype has just a few counts. The V call is TRBV19, the J call TRBJ2-1, with 7 bases matching TRBD2. This CDR3 spans 20 amino acids. After removal of 4 bases from V and 4 bases from J, the junction contained 22 bases not matched to a gene. Germline CDR1 LNHDA, CDR2 SQIVND (reference sequence). In DNA, the CDR3 is TGTGCCAGTAGTAATCCCGGGACTAACAATAGACTACGGGGATACAATGAGCAGTTCTTC. Protein sequence: CASSNPGTNNRLRGYNEQFF.

The chain has TRBV7-2 and TRBJ2-5, with D possibly TRBD1 on 6 matching bases. Per germline, CDR1 SGHTA and CDR2 FQGNSA. Deletions cut 4 bases from V and 5 bases from J, with 17 bases between. CDR3 size: 15 residues. CDR3 protein: CASSSWVTGSETQYF. CDR3 DNA sequence: TGTGCCAGCAGCTCCTGGGTCACAGGGAGCGAGACCCAGTACTTC.

V and J are TRBV5-1 and TRBJ2-1; D remains ambiguous. The CDR3 has 16 residues. With 0 bases removed from V and 0 bases from J, the gap between germline ends came to 10 bases. CDR1 is SGHRS and CDR2 is YFSETQ in the germline V gene. The CDR3: CASSLDGSRSYNEQFF. The CDR3 DNA reads as TGCGCCAGCAGCTTGGACGGCAGCCGCTCCTACAATGAGCAGTTCTTC.

The chain combines TRBV6-5 with TRBJ2-5, with TRBD2 identical over 9 bases. Germline V gene sequence: CDR1 MNHEY, CDR2 SVGAGI. The CDR3 spans 16 residues. The ends lost 1 base at V and 1 base at J; junction bases unmatched: 4. The DNA of the CDR3 is TGTGCCAGCAGTTACTATCCTAGCGGGGCCCAAGAGACCCAGTACTTC. Protein: CASSYYPSGAQETQYF.

The count of this clonotype is one. This chain joins TRBV19 and TRBJ2-1, with 7 positions matching TRBD2. Germline CDR1 LNHDA, CDR2 SQIVND (reference sequence). Unmatched junction bases numbered 8, after V lost 4 bases and J lost 2 bases. The CDR3 sequence is 16 residues long. CDR3 region: CASSTAGTTTYNEQFF. The CDR3 DNA sequence: TGTGCCAGTAGTACGGCCGGGACTACTACCTACAATGAGCAGTTCTTC.

This clonotype was seen repeatedly, ten times or more. The chain has TRBV3-1 and TRBJ1-2, with D unresolved. The CDR3 runs to 12 residues. CDR1 is LGHDT and CDR2 is YNNKEL in the germline V gene (reference sequence). Trimming took 1 base from V and 3 from J, leaving 3 bases between them. The CDR3 bases are TGTGCCAGCAGCCAAGCAGACTATGGCTACACCTTC. Protein sequence: CASSQADYGYTF.

The rearrangement uses TRBV20-1 and TRBJ2-2, with TRBD2 as a possible D gene (5 bases). Germline loops: CDR1 DFQATT, CDR2 SNEGSKA (reference sequence). V was trimmed by 4 bases and J by 2 bases, leaving 11 bases between them. The CDR3 contains 14 residues. The DNA for the CDR3 is TGCAGTGCTAATGGACTTCAAAACACCGGGGAGCTGTTTTTT. Translation gives CSANGLQNTGELFF.